Following are 2 T cell receptor beta chains from one sample sequenced in a study of cytomegalovirus exposure and HLA in healthy donors. The PCR had 60 Vbeta and 13 Jbeta primers. TCRdb's table, derived via immunoSEQ multiplex PCR, lists solely in-frame clones and lacks some. The sample has 140,000 or so clones, 66% seen once. Sequences were obtained from PBMCs. Receptors were obtained from a woman in her sixties in good health and CMV-seronegative.

The chain links TRBV7-2 to TRBJ1-1; weak D call: TRBD1 (6 bases). Per the germline V gene, CDR1 is SGHTA and CDR2 is FQGNSA. The ends were cut back, 1 base at V and 0 bases at J, with 9 bases in the middle. CDR3 length: 15 residues. The CDR3 is CASSLGTGMNTEAFF. For the CDR3, the DNA is TGTGCCAGCAGCTTAGGCACAGGGATGAACACTGAAGCTTTCTTT.

The rearrangement links TRBV2 to TRBJ2-1; 13 bases line up with TRBD2. The germline CDR1 and CDR2 sequences are SNHLY and FYNNEI. CDR3 length: 18 amino acids. With V trimmed by 5 bases and J by 5 bases, 12 bases remained unmatched. The CDR3: CASSRTSGSLGWNNEQFF. The CDR3 DNA reads as TGTGCCAGCAGTCGGACTAGCGGGAGTCTAGGTTGGAACAATGAGCAGTTCTTC. The full variable domain, with the rest looked up from reference TRBV2 and TRBJ2-1, is EPEVTQTPSHQVTQMGQEVILRCVPISNHLYFYWYRQILGQKVEFLVSFYNNEISEKSEIFDDQFSVERPDGSNFTLKIRSTKLEDSAMYFCASSRTSGSLGWNNEQFFGPGTRLTVL.